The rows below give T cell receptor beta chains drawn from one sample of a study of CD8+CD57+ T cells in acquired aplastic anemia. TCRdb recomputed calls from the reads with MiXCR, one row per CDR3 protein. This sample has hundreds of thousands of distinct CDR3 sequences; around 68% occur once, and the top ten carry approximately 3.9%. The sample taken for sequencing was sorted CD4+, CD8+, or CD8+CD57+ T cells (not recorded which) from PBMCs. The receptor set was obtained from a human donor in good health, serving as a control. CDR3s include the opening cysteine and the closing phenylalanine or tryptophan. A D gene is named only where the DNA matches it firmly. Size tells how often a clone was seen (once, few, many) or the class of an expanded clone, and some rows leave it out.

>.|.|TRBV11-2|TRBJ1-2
TGTGCCAGCAGCTTAGGTATAAGTAGTGGCGGCTACACCTTC
CASSLGISSGGYTF
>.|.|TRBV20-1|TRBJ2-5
TGCAGTGCAACACGGGGGCCTCCCGACGGAGGAGAGACCCAGTACTTC
CSATRGPPDGGETQYF
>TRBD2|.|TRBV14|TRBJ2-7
TGTGCCAGCAGCCCGGCCAGCGGGGGGGCAGATACGTACTTC
CASSPASGGADTYF
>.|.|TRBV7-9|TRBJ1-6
TGTGCCAGCGGCGACAGGCCTAATTCTCCCCTCCACTTT
CASGDRPNSPLHF
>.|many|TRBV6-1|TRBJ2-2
TGTGCCAGCAGTGAGGGACTTCTTAACACCGGGGAGCTGTTTTTT
CASSEGLLNTGELFF
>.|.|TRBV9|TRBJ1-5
TGTGCCAGCAGCAAAGGACAGTACCAAGAGACCCAGTTT
CASSKGQYQETQF
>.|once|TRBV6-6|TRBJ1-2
TGTGCCAGCAGTGACGGGACGTACTATGGCTACACCTTC
CASSDGTYYGYTF
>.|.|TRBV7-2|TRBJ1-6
TGTGCCAGCAGCTTCGACGGACGTCCTTCATCCCGCCACTTT
CASSFDGRPSSRHF
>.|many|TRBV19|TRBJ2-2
TGTGCCAGTACACCCGAAGGGGCCTACACCGGGGAGCTGTTTTTT
CASTPEGAYTGELFF
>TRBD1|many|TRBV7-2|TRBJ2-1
TGTGCCAGCAGCCCCCCCACAGGGGGGCGCTACAATGAGCAGTTCTTC
CASSPPTGGRYNEQFF
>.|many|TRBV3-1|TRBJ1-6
TGTGCCAGCAGCCAAACCGGGAAGCGGTCACCCCTCCACTTT
CASSQTGKRSPLHF
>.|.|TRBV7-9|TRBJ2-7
TGCGCCAGCATCGCAGCGGCAAGGGGCCACGCGCAGTACTTC
CASIAAARGHAQYF
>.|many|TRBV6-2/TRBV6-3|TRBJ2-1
TGTGCCAGCAGTTACAGGGGGACCTACAATGAGCAGTTCTTC
CASSYRGTYNEQFF
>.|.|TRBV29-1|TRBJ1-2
TGCAGCGTTGAAGATCGGAAGGGCGCGATGAACTATGACGATTTCTTT
CSVEDRKGAMNYDDFF
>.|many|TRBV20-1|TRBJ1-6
TGCAGTGCCTCACCCCTCCACTTT
CSASPLHF
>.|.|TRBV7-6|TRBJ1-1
TGTGCCAGCAGCTCCACCCAGGGAAGGGACACTGAAGCTTTT
CASSSTQGRDTEAF
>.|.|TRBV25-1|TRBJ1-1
TGTCACAGCTCGCTAGTGGGCGGTGCGAGCACTGAAGCTTTCTTT
CHSSLVGGASTEAFF
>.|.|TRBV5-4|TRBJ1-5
TGTGCCAGCAGCTTTTTGGGGGGCAATCAGCCCCAGCATTTT
CASSFLGGNQPQHF
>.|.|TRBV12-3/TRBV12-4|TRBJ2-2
TGTGCCAGCAGTATAGCAGGGGACACCGGGGAGCTGTTTTTT
CASSIAGDTGELFF
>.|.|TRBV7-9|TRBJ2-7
TGTGCCAGCAGCTTAGGCGGCTCCGGCGAGCAGTACTTC
CASSLGGSGEQYF
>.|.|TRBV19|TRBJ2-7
TGTGCCAGTAGTATATCGTCGGACCATGCCGGCTACGAGCAGTACTTC
CASSISSDHAGYEQYF
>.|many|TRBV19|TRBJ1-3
TGTGCCAGTAATCCAGGGACACAACACACCATATATTTT
CASNPGTQHTIYF
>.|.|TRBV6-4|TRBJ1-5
TGTGCCAGCAGTGTCACAACGGGCAATCAGCCCCTGCATTTT
CASSVTTGNQPLHF
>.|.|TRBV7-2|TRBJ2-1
.
CASSQTDQPQHFGQFF
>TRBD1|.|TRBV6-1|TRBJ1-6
TGTGCCAGCAGTGCGACAGGGGATAATTCACCCCTCCACTTT
CASSATGDNSPLHF
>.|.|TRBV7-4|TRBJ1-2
TGTGCCAGCAGTCAAGGAGAGGACACTTACACCTTC
CASSQGEDTYTF
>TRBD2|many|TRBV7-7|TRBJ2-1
TGTGCCAGCAGCTTAGGACTAGCGGGGGGCAATGAGCAGTTCTTC
CASSLGLAGGNEQFF
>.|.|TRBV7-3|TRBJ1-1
TGTGCCAGCAGCCTACATCCCGCTGAAGCTTTCTTT
CASSLHPAEAFF
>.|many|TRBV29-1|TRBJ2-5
TGCAGCGTTGTAGAACTACGGACCTTCCAAGAGACCCAGTACTTC
CSVVELRTFQETQYF
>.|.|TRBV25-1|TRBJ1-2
TGTGCCGGCAGTGAAATCCTGTATGGCTACACCTTC
CAGSEILYGYTF
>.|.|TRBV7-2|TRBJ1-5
TGTGCCAGCAGCACGGCTAGCGGGGGATTAGATAAGCAGTTT
CASSTASGGLDKQF
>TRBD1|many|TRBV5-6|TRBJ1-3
TGTGCCAGCAGTCCTGACCCGACAGGGGGCTGGAACACCATATATTTT
CASSPDPTGGWNTIYF
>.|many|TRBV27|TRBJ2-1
TGTGCCAGCAGGGGACCACTCAATGAGCAGTTCTTC
CASRGPLNEQFF
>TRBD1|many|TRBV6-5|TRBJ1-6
TGTGCCAGCAGTCCCGGGACAGCTCACAATTCCCTCCACTTT
CASSPGTAHNSLHF
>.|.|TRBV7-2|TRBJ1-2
TGTGCCAGCAGCCTCGGCACCAAAGAGACCCGGTACTTCACCTTC
CASSLGTKETRYFTF
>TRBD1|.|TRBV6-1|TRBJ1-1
TGTGCCAGCAGACGGACAGGGAAGGGCACTGAAGCTTTCTTT
CASRRTGKGTEAFF
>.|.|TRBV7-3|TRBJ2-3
TGTGCCAGCAGCCTAGGGTCTCCTGGGGGCACTAGCACAGATACGCAGTATTTT
CASSLGSPGGTSTDTQYF
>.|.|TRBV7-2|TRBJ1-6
TGTGCCAGCAGCGTACCTCCCTGGGCCCCTTATTTC
CASSVPPWAPYF
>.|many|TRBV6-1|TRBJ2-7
TGTGCCACCTTACACGGACTGTTTCCTTACGAGCAGTACTTC
CATLHGLFPYEQYF
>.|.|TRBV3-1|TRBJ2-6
TGTGCCAGCAGCCTAGAGGCTGGGTACGAGCACCTGACTTTC
CASSLEAGYEHLTF
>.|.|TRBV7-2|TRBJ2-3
TGTGCCAGCAGCCCTAACAACGGAGTTTATAATTCACCCTTT
CASSPNNGVYNSPF
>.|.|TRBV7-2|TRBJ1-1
TGTGCCAGCAGTCCCACTTGGGCCCGTAGCACTGAAGCTTTCTTT
CASSPTWARSTEAFF
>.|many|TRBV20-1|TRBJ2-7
TGCAGTGCTAGAGATCGGTGGGGGGCGCTGAACGAGCAGTACTTC
CSARDRWGALNEQYF
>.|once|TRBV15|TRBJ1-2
TGTGCCACCAGCAGAGTTTCGACAGTAGCCTATGGCTACACCTTC
CATSRVSTVAYGYTF
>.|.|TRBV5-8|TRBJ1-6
TGTGCCAGCAGCGACCGGTGGGGGGATTTATCACCCCTCCACTTT
CASSDRWGDLSPLHF
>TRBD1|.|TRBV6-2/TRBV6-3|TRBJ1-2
TGTGCCACCAATGTAGGGACAGGGGGCGTTGGCTACACCTTC
CATNVGTGGVGYTF
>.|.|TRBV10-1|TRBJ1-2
.
CAISDSDRNYVCTF
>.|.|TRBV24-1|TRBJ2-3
TGTGCCACCAGTGAGAATTGCGCTGATACGCAGTATTTT
CATSENCADTQYF
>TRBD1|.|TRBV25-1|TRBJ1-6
TGTGCCAGCAGTGAATGGACAGGGGGAGATTCACCCCTCCACTTT
CASSEWTGGDSPLHF
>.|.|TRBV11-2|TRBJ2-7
TGTGCCAGCAGCTTAGACTGGGGGGAAACCTACGAGCAGTACTTC
CASSLDWGETYEQYF
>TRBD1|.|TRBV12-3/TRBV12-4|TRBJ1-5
TGTGCCAGCGAGTTGGGGCAGGGGGGCAATCAGCCCCAGCATTTT
CASELGQGGNQPQHF
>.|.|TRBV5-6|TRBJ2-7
TGTGCCAGCAACTTATCCGGAGAGGGCGAGCAGTACTTC
CASNLSGEGEQYF